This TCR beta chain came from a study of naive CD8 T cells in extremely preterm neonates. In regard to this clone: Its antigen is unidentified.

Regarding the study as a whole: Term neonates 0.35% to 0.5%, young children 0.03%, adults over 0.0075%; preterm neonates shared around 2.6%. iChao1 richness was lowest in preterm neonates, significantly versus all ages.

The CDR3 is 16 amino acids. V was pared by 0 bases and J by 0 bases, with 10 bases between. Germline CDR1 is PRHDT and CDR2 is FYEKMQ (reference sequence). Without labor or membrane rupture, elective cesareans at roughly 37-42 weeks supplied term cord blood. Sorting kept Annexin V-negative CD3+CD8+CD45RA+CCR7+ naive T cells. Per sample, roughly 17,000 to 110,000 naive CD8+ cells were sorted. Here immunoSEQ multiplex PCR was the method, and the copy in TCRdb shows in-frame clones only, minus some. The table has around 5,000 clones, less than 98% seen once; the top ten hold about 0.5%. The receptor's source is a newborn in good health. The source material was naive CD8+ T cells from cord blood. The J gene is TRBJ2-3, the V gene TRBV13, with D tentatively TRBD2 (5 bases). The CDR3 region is CASSLGRELSTDTQYF. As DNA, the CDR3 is TGTGCCAGCAGCTTAGGCCGGGAATTGAGCACAGATACGCAGTATTTT. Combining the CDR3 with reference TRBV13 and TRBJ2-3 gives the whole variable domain AAGVIQSPRHLIKEKRETATLKCYPIPRHDTVYWYQQGPGQDPQFLISFYEKMQSDKGSIPDRFSAQQFSDYHSELNMSSLELGDSALYFCASSLGRELSTDTQYFGPGTRLTVL.